Listed below are T cell receptor beta chains from one sample, sequenced in a study of beta chain features in type 1 diabetes. Only in-frame clones appear in the TCRdb table, and some are missing; sequencing was by immunoSEQ multiplex PCR. The repertoire has under 200,000 clones, about 7.3% of them found once; the top ten carry almost 0.65%. Sequencing was performed on central memory CD4+ T cells from blood. These receptors were collected from a man aged 18 to 30 in good health. Each CDR3 is given with its conserved first and last residue. D genes are given only for firm matches. Clone size is shown for a subset of rows, as once, few, many or a class of expanded clone.

>TRBV20-1|TRBJ2-5|few|NA
CSASEETQYF
TGCAGTGCCTCAGAAGAGACCCAGTACTTC
>TRBV11-3|TRBJ1-6|few|NA
CASSWTDNNSPLHF
TGTGCCAGCAGCTGGACAGATAATAATTCACCCCTCCACTTT
>TRBV6-1|TRBJ1-2|few|NA
CASGHPKTGSGYTF
TGTGCCAGCGGACATCCGAAGACCGGGAGTGGCTACACCTTC
>TRBV6-4|TRBJ1-2|few|NA
CASSLDSGLGYTF
TGTGCCAGCAGCTTGGACAGTGGCCTAGGCTACACCTTC
>TRBV29-1|TRBJ2-7|NA|NA
CSVDGLYEQYF
TGCAGCGTCGATGGACTTTACGAGCAGTACTTC
>TRBV7-2|TRBJ2-1|NA|TRBD2
CASTLLAEGEQFF
TGTGCCAGCACCTTACTAGCGGAGGGTGAGCAGTTCTTC
>TRBV7-9|TRBJ2-5|few|TRBD1
CASSRTGGQTQYF
TGTGCCAGCAGCCGGACAGGGGGGCAGACCCAGTACTTC
>TRBV21-1|TRBJ2-7|NA|NA
CARRPGQNLTYEQYF
TGTGCCAGGAGACCCGGACAAAACCTAACCTACGAGCAGTACTTC
>TRBV5-6|TRBJ2-3|few|NA
CASSLQGVYERGYF
TGTGCCAGCAGCTTACAGGGAGTCTATGAACGGGGGTATTTT
>TRBV18|TRBJ1-2|NA|TRBD1
CASSPPAGGNINYGYTF
TGTGCCAGCTCACCACCGGCAGGGGGAAACATAAACTATGGCTACACCTTC
>TRBV29-1|TRBJ2-7|few|NA
CSVTWGGRGTYEQYF
TGCAGCGTCACATGGGGGGGGCGAGGGACCTACGAGCAGTACTTC
>TRBV9|TRBJ2-2|few|TRBD2
CASSVVAGVTGELFF
TGTGCCAGCAGCGTAGTAGCGGGAGTTACCGGGGAGCTGTTTTTT
>TRBV7-8|TRBJ2-7|few|NA
CASTLDADEQYF
TGTGCCAGCACCCTAGACGCGGACGAGCAGTACTTC
>TRBV28|TRBJ1-1|few|NA
CASRSRDTEAFF
TGTGCCAGCAGGTCGCGGGACACTGAAGCTTTCTTT
>TRBV18|TRBJ2-1|medium-sized|TRBD2
CASSRTSGAYNEQFF
TGTGCCAGCTCCCGGACTAGCGGCGCCTACAATGAGCAGTTCTTC
>TRBV5-4|TRBJ2-1|few|TRBD2
CASSWRGGSYNEQFF
TGTGCCAGCAGCTGGCGGGGGGGCTCCTACAATGAGCAGTTCTTC